Listed here are 18 T cell receptor beta chains from one sample, sequenced in a study of control samples from healthy donors and cancer patients. Repertoires were generated with immunoSEQ multiplex PCR, while TCRdb's copy carries only in-frame clones and drops some. The sample lists over 70,000 clones, 70% to 90% occurring once. The sample was blood. The source of these receptors is a woman aged 60-75 years in good health.

As for this clone: Other DNA sequences within the sample encode an identical CDR3. V gene TRBV5-1 combines with J gene TRBJ1-4; unclear D gene. The germline CDR1 and CDR2 sequences are SGHRS and YFSETQ. Trimming removed 4 bases at V and 8 bases at J, with 9 bases between. The CDR3 is 12 amino acids. Written as DNA, the CDR3 is TGCGCCAGCAGCCTAGCGGGGGAAAAACTGTTTTTT. The encoded protein is CASSLAGEKLFF.

The sample holds one count of this clone. The chain joins TRBV18 to TRBJ1-1; a weak D match, TRBD1 (6 bases). The CDR3 contains 12 residues. CDR1 and CDR2 from the germline V gene are KGHSH and LQKENI. V shed 3 bases and J shed 7 bases, with 9 bases lying between them. The CDR3 DNA is TGTGCCAGCTCACCGGGGGGCAGTGAAGCTTTCTTT. Translation: CASSPGGSEAFF.

The J gene is TRBJ2-2, the V gene TRBV11-3; D might be TRBD1 (5 bases). The CDR3 loop spans 15 amino acids. CDR1 is SGHNT and CDR2 is YENEEA in the germline V gene. V gave up 4 bases and J gave up 0 bases, with 9 bases separating them. The CDR3 nucleotides read TGTGCCAGCAGCTCGCAGGGTACGAACACCGGGGAGCTGTTTTTT. Translating it yields CASSSQGTNTGELFF.

This clone came up once. The rearrangement links TRBV6-5 to TRBJ2-6; D is perhaps TRBD2 (6 bases). Germline V gene data show CDR1 as MNHEY and CDR2 as SVGAGI. The CDR3 has 15 residues. The CDR3: CASGSGNSGANVLTF. The DNA for the CDR3 is TGTGCTTCTGGTAGCGGAAACTCTGGGGCCAACGTCCTGACTTTC.

This chain joins TRBV19 and TRBJ2-2; no clear D gene. This CDR3 has 16 amino acids. Trimming stripped 3 bases from V and 0 bases from J, with 11 bases between. CDR1 is LNHDA, CDR2 SQIVND, per germline (reference sequence). The CDR3 protein is CASSIPGPTNTGELFF. The CDR3 DNA reads TGTGCCAGTAGTATTCCCGGCCCAACGAACACCGGGGAGCTGTTTTTT.

The chain joins TRBV4-1 to TRBJ2-3; D might be TRBD2 (5 bases). This CDR3 is 16 amino acids long. Deletions cut 4 bases from V and 2 bases from J, with 16 bases between. The germline V gene has CDR1 MGHRA and CDR2 YSYEKL. The CDR3, as DNA: TGCGCCAGCAGCCGCGCCTTACCGGGGTCCACAGATACGCAGTATTTT. Translated, it gives CASSRALPGSTDTQYF.

V is TRBV6-5 and J is TRBJ2-7; D is uncertain. CDR1 MNHEY and CDR2 SVGAGI come from the germline V gene. The CDR3 totals 14 residues. V was cut by 7 bases and J by 0 bases, with 13 bases left in between. Here the CDR3 reads CASTEQAASYEQYF. In DNA, the CDR3 is TGTGCCAGCACGGAACAAGCAGCCTCCTACGAGCAGTACTTC.

The V gene is TRBV30, the J gene TRBJ2-7; unclear D gene. The CDR3 has 11 residues. Germline V gene sequence: CDR1 GTSNPN, CDR2 SVGIG (reference sequence). Trimming stripped 4 bases from V and 2 bases from J, with 6 bases between. The DNA of the CDR3 is TGTGCCTGGACCCAGGCCTACGAGCAGTACTTC. Its translation is CAWTQAYEQYF.

V usage is TRBV3-1 (or the pseudogene TRBV3-2) and J usage is TRBJ2-7; D is undetermined. Looked up from germline, CDR1 is LGHDT and CDR2 is YNNKEL (reference sequence). The CDR3 has 13 residues. The V end lost 0 bases, the J end lost 4 bases, and 7 bases lay between the germline ends. CDR3 protein: CASSQEFGYEQYF. The CDR3 coding sequence is TGTGCCAGCAGCCAAGAGTTCGGGTACGAGCAGTACTTC.

The chain carries TRBV21-1 and TRBJ1-5; the table assigns TRBD1, which was not confirmed against the DNA. TRBV21-1 is labeled a pseudogene. The CDR3 covers 15 residues. The CDR3 nucleotides read TGTGCCAGCAGCAAAGTCCGACAGGGGGACCAGCCCCAGCATTTT. Encoded protein: CASSKVRQGDQPQHF.

This clone was found a few times. The J gene is TRBJ2-7, the V gene TRBV3-1 (or the pseudogene TRBV3-2), with 7 bases aligning to TRBD2. The CDR3 has 15 amino acids. Trimming took 5 bases from V and 1 from J; bases not matched to a gene: 8. CDR1 LGHDT and CDR2 YNNKEL come from the germline V gene (reference sequence). CDR3 coding DNA: TGTGCCAGCAGCTACCTCGGGACTAAATCCTACGAGCAGTACTTC. Translated: CASSYLGTKSYEQYF.

This rearrangement joins TRBV5-1 to TRBJ1-2; tentatively, D is TRBD1 (6 bases). Deletions cut 2 bases from V and 2 bases from J, with 10 bases between. Germline V gives CDR1 SGHRS, CDR2 YFSETQ. The CDR3 length is 14 residues. In nucleotides, the CDR3 is TGCGCCAGCAGCTTACGGCAGGGGAACTATGGCTACACCTTC. Encoded protein: CASSLRQGNYGYTF.

J is TRBJ1-5 and V is TRBV7-9, with 7 bases matching TRBD1. CDR1 is SEHNR, CDR2 FQNEAQ, per germline (reference sequence). V was clipped by 1 base and J by 2 bases; unmatched bases: 2. The CDR3 runs to 15 residues. In nucleotides, the CDR3 is TGTGCCAGCAGCTTAGGAGGACAGGGCAATCAGCCCCAGCATTTT. As protein: CASSLGGQGNQPQHF.

About this clone: Germline is not matched at one junction end, which may reflect a read error. This chain joins TRBV2 and TRBJ1-3; D is undetermined. Germline V gives CDR1 SNHLY, CDR2 FYNNEI. The CDR3 contains 13 residues. The CDR3 sequence: CASSELTRNAIYF. Written as DNA, the CDR3 is TGTGCCAGCAGTGAACTTACTCGAAACGCCATATATTTT.

The chain joins TRBV18 to TRBJ2-7; 9 bases fit TRBD1. The CDR3 totals 15 residues. Germline V gives CDR1 KGHSH, CDR2 LQKENI. Trimming at V came to 5 bases and at J to 6 bases, leaving 11 bases not matched to a gene. This CDR3 is CASSSLRTGAGEQYF. The CDR3 DNA reads TGTGCCAGCTCATCCCTTCGGACAGGGGCGGGCGAGCAGTACTTC.

V is TRBV18 and J is TRBJ1-1; D is uncertain. Trimming left V 6 bases short and J 7 bases short, with 15 bases between. The CDR3 length is 13 residues. In germline, CDR1 is KGHSH, CDR2 LQKENI. As DNA, the CDR3 is TGTGCCAGCTCCCACCTCGGAAACCTTGAAGCTTTCTTT. This gives the protein CASSHLGNLEAFF.

V usage is TRBV6-2 or TRBV6-3 and J usage is TRBJ1-1, with D maybe TRBD1 (5 bases). V lost 5 bases and J 0 bases, leaving 7 bases between the germline ends. The CDR3 extends over 13 amino acids. Germline V gene sequence: CDR1 MNHEY, CDR2 SVGEGT. CDR3 loop: CASSQGMNTEAFF. CDR3 nucleotide sequence: TGTGCCAGCAGTCAGGGAATGAACACTGAAGCTTTCTTT.

This clone has a single count. This chain uses TRBV15 with TRBJ2-1, with 7 bases that match TRBD2. Trimming cost V 5 bases and J 9 bases; bases outside gene matches: 10. The CDR3 is 14 residues long. The germline CDR1 and CDR2 sequences are LNHNV and YYDKDF (reference sequence). In DNA, the CDR3 is TGTGCCACCAGCCCGGCACCCTGGGGGGGTGAGCAGTTCTTC. As protein: CATSPAPWGGEQFF.